This T cell receptor beta chain was found in a study of blood T cell repertoires in COVID-19. Study background: The origin of the acute and convalescent COVID-19 samples was the United States, Italy and Spain. Sample material is recorded as cDNA or gDNA derived from T cells, B-cell-depleted T cells, or PBMCs.

Clones were read by immunoSEQ multiplex PCR, and TCRdb kept only the in-frame ones, dropping some. The sample shows 55,000 to 80,000 clones, 89% of them seen only once. Sequencing was done on a sample of peripheral blood. The origin of this receptor is an elderly man with acute or convalescent COVID-19.

DNA of the CDR3: TGTGCTAGTGGACTCCAATCCACTGAAGCTTTCTTT. Translated, it gives CASGLQSTEAFF. The V and J genes are TRBV12-5 and TRBJ1-1; no clear D gene. The CDR3 extends over 12 amino acids. Germline CDR1 is LGHNT and CDR2 is FRNRAP. V lost 6 bases and J 4 bases, leaving 9 bases between the germline ends.